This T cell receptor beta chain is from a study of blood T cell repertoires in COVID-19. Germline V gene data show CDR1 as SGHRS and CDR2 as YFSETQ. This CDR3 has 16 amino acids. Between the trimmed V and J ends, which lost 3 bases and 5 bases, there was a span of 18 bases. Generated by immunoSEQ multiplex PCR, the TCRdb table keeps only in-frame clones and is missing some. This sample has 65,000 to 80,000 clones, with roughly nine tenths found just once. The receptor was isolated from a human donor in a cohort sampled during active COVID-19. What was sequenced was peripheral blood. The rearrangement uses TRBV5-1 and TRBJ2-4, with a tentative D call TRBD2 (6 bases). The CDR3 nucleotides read TGCGCCAGCAGCTGGAGGGTTGGAGGGGCGGAAAACATTCAGTACTTC. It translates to CASSWRVGGAENIQYF.